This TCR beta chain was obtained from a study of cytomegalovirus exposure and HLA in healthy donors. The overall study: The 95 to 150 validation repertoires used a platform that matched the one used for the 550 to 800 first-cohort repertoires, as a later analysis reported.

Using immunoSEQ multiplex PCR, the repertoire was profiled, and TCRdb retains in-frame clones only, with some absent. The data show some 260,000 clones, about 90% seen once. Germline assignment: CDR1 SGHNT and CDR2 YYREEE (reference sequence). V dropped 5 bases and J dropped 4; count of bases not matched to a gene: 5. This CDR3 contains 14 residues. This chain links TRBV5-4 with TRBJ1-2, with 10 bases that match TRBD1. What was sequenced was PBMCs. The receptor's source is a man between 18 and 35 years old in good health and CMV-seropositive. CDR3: CASSHRDRGYGYTF. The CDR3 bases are TGTGCCAGCAGTCACCGGGACAGGGGCTATGGCTACACCTTC.